The 22 T cell receptor beta chains below were found in one sample sequenced in a study of cytomegalovirus exposure and HLA in healthy donors. Method: immunoSEQ multiplex PCR; TCRdb's copy keeps in-frame clones and lacks some. The sample holds some 80,000 clones, about 95% seen once. The sequencing input was PBMCs. The receptors derive from a woman younger than 35 in good health and CMV-seronegative.

The chain carries TRBV29-1 and TRBJ2-1; TRBD2 agrees at 13 bases. CDR3 length: 15 residues. Losses at the gene ends were 7 bases for V and 8 bases for J; bases not matched to a gene: 11. Germline V gene sequence: CDR1 SQVTM, CDR2 ANQGSEA. The CDR3 sequence is CSGGLGLAGRDEQFF. The CDR3 coding sequence is TGCAGCGGAGGACTGGGACTAGCGGGACGGGATGAGCAGTTCTTC.

This clone was recorded only once. This chain connects TRBV2 to TRBJ1-5; the D gene is possibly TRBD1 (6 bases). The ends were cut back, 1 base at V and 14 bases at J, with 18 bases in the middle. The CDR3 is 14 amino acids. Germline V gene data show CDR1 as SNHLY and CDR2 as FYNNEI. Written as DNA, the CDR3 is TGTGCCAGCAGTGAAGAGGGGGTGACCCTGCCGGAGCATTTT. Amino acids: CASSEEGVTLPEHF.

V is TRBV5-1 and J is TRBJ2-5; D is undetermined. Germline CDR1 reads SGHRS; CDR2 reads YFSETQ. V was pared by 0 bases and J by 5 bases, with 5 bases between. The CDR3 loop spans 12 amino acids. CDR3 nucleotides: TGCGCCAGCAGCTTGGCTGGCGAGACCCAGTACTTC. Protein: CASSLAGETQYF.

This rearrangement joins TRBV4-1 to TRBJ2-7; 12 bases agree with TRBD2. The CDR3 runs to 17 residues. Germline V gene data show CDR1 as MGHRA and CDR2 as YSYEKL. V lost 4 bases to trimming and J lost 2 bases; unmatched junction nucleotides: 9. The CDR3 reads CASSPFSTSGSAYEQYF. The CDR3 DNA reads as TGCGCCAGCAGCCCGTTTTCGACTAGCGGGAGTGCCTACGAGCAGTACTTC.

The V call is TRBV27, the J call TRBJ2-1, with TRBD2 identical over 16 bases. Trimming at V came to 3 bases and at J to 10 bases, leaving 3 bases not matched to a gene. Germline V gene lookup returns CDR1 MNHEY and CDR2 SMNVEV (reference sequence). This CDR3 is 15 amino acids long. The CDR3 loop is CASSFQGLAGGEQFF. CDR3 coding DNA: TGTGCCAGCAGTTTCCAGGGACTAGCGGGAGGGGAGCAGTTCTTC.

This clone came up once. The chain joins TRBV6-5 to TRBJ2-5; 7 bases map to TRBD2. The CDR3 runs 13 residues. Germline values: CDR1 MNHEY, CDR2 SVGAGI. Trimming removed 2 bases from V and 7 bases from J; junction bases left unmatched: 4. For the CDR3, the DNA is TGTGCCAGCAGTTACGGGGGAGGGGCGACCCAGTACTTC. It is translated as CASSYGGGATQYF.

For the CDR3, the DNA is TGCGCCAGCAGCTTGGCTCCGTGGGACAGGGGCCTCGCTGAAGCTTTCTTT. As protein: CASSLAPWDRGLAEAFF. The chain is built from TRBV5-1 and TRBJ1-1, with 10 bases fitting TRBD1. With V trimmed by 0 bases and J by 6 bases, 11 bases remained unmatched. CDR3 size: 17 residues. Germline CDR1 and CDR2: SGHRS and YFSETQ.

This clone was seen a single time. The chain is built from TRBV28 and TRBJ2-3, with D hard to call. Trimming stripped 7 bases from V and 1 base from J, with 18 bases between. The CDR3 is 16 amino acids. Germline V gives CDR1 MDHEN, CDR2 SYDVKM. The CDR3 region is CASTASKYSRTDTQYF. In DNA form, the CDR3 reads TGTGCCAGCACCGCATCTAAGTACAGCCGCACAGATACGCAGTATTTT.

The rearrangement uses TRBV19 and TRBJ1-1; D remains ambiguous. The germline V gene encodes CDR1 LNHDA and CDR2 SQIVND (reference sequence). The CDR3 is 15 residues long. The germline V and J ends were trimmed by 5 bases and 7 bases, with 20 bases remaining between them. The CDR3 sequence is CASSHRGSRLGEAFF. The CDR3 nucleotides are TGTGCCAGTAGTCACCGGGGATCTCGACTTGGTGAAGCTTTCTTT.

V usage is TRBV5-1 and J usage is TRBJ1-2; 10 nucleotides align to TRBD1. CDR1 SGHRS and CDR2 YFSETQ come from the germline V gene. The CDR3 contains 15 residues. The V gene end was trimmed by 3 bases and the J gene end by 2 bases; junction bases not matched to a gene: 4. The CDR3 nucleotides read TGCGCCAGCAGCTCGAGACAGGGGGCGAACTATGGCTACACCTTC. It yields the protein CASSSRQGANYGYTF.

The rearrangement uses TRBV6-1 and TRBJ1-1; maybe TRBD1 (5 bases). The CDR3 covers 19 residues. The V and J ends lost 3 bases and 1 base respectively, with 24 bases between them. Germline V gene sequence: CDR1 MNHNS, CDR2 SASEGT. The DNA of the CDR3 is TGTGCCAGCAGTGATAAAGGTGGGATAAGGGGCCGACCGAACACTGAAGCTTTCTTT. It yields the protein CASSDKGGIRGRPNTEAFF.

The CDR3, as DNA: TGTGCCAGCAGTTACTTAGCGACGCGCACCGGGGAGCTGTTTTTT. This encodes CASSYLATRTGELFF. The gene calls are TRBV6-5 and TRBJ2-2, with D perhaps matching TRBD2 (5 bases). This CDR3 is built from 15 residues. Germline V lookup: CDR1 MNHEY, CDR2 SVGAGI. The V end was cut by 1 base, the J end by 4 bases, with 10 bases between.

This chain links TRBV10-1 with TRBJ2-5, with 7 bases fitting TRBD1. The J segment lost 4 bases and the V segment lost 4 bases, leaving 3 bases of the junction unmatched. CDR3 size: 13 residues. CDR1 is WNHNN, CDR2 SYGVQD, per germline (reference sequence). CDR3 coding DNA: TGCGCCAGCAGTGCTGGACAGGCAGAGACCCAGTACTTC. It specifies CASSAGQAETQYF.

This chain links TRBV10-2 with TRBJ1-2, with a possible D match to TRBD1 (5 bases). The CDR3 has 12 residues. Germline-derived CDR1 and CDR2 are WSHSY and SAAADI. Trimming pared 7 bases from V and 6 bases from J, leaving 12 bases between. The CDR3 loop is CASNRGSDGYTF. The DNA for the CDR3 is TGCGCCAGCAACCGGGGGTCTGATGGCTACACCTTC.

In DNA, the CDR3 is TGTGCCAGTAGTCTGACAGGGGGGACTAGCGGATACAATGAGCAGTTCTTC. Its protein is CASSLTGGTSGYNEQFF. This chain uses TRBV19 with TRBJ2-1, with 11 bases lining up with TRBD2. Trimming cost V 5 bases and J 4 bases; bases outside gene matches: 10. Germline CDR1 LNHDA, CDR2 SQIVND (reference sequence). This CDR3 is 17 amino acids long.

The chain is built from TRBV9 and TRBJ1-2, with D possibly matching TRBD1 (5 bases). CDR1 is SGDLS and CDR2 is YYNGEE in the germline V gene. V was trimmed by 4 bases and J by 6 bases, leaving 13 bases between them. CDR3 length equals 13 residues. The CDR3 is CASSLSDRNGYTF. In nucleotides, the CDR3 is TGTGCCAGCAGCCTATCCGACAGAAATGGCTACACCTTC.

The sample holds one count of this clone. This chain links TRBV28 with TRBJ2-1, with D perhaps matching TRBD2 (5 bases). Germline V gives CDR1 MDHEN, CDR2 SYDVKM. Deletions cut 7 bases from V and 2 bases from J, with 9 bases between. This CDR3 is built from 13 residues. CDR3 in DNA: TGTGCCAGCAACGGACTTACCTACAATGAGCAGTTCTTC. Protein sequence: CASNGLTYNEQFF.

The CDR3 DNA follows: TGTGCCATCAGCCGGGACAGGGATGAAAAACTGTTTTTT. Protein sequence: CAISRDRDEKLFF. This sequence joins TRBV10-3 and TRBJ1-4, with 9 bases fitting TRBD1. Trimming took 6 bases from V and 6 from J; bases not matched to a gene: 2. CDR1 and CDR2 (germline): ENHRY, SYGVKD. This CDR3 is 13 amino acids long.

The CDR3 here is CASRVVAQETQYF. The CDR3 nucleotides are TGCGCCAGCAGGGTAGTAGCTCAAGAGACCCAGTACTTC. This chain joins TRBV10-2 and TRBJ2-5; D is uncertain. Trimming took off 6 bases at V and 2 bases at J, with 10 bases between the two ends. This CDR3 contains 13 residues. The V gene's germline CDR1 is WSHSY and CDR2 SAAADI.

The V gene is TRBV7-9, the J gene TRBJ2-1; maybe TRBD1 (5 bases). This CDR3 spans 14 amino acids. V was cut by 6 bases and J by 1 base, with 10 bases left in between. CDR1 SEHNR and CDR2 FQNEAQ come from the germline V gene (reference sequence). CDR3 loop: CASRDILSYNEQFF. The CDR3 region has the DNA TGTGCCAGCAGGGACATACTATCCTACAATGAGCAGTTCTTC.

This chain joins TRBV7-8 and TRBJ2-1, with 9 bases fitting TRBD1. This CDR3 contains 16 residues. The J segment lost 9 bases and the V segment lost 0 bases, leaving 9 bases of the junction unmatched. Germline-derived CDR1 and CDR2 are SGHVS and FQNEAQ. Written as DNA, the CDR3 is TGTGCCAGCAGCTTAGCGGGGTGGACAGGGGCAAGTGAGCAGTTCTTC. Encoded protein: CASSLAGWTGASEQFF.

The chain carries TRBV5-1 and TRBJ1-1, with D tentatively TRBD1 (6 bases). Germline loops: CDR1 SGHRS, CDR2 YFSETQ. Trimming left V 4 bases short and J 5 bases short, with 12 bases between. This CDR3 is 13 amino acids long. The CDR3: CASSGYRATEAFF. The CDR3 coding sequence is TGCGCCAGCAGCGGTTACAGGGCTACTGAAGCTTTCTTT.